This T cell receptor beta chain was recovered during a study of T cell responses to AZD1222 COVID-19 vaccine. Across the study: Both about-4-week and about-12-week second-dose recipients were combined. Study-wide results and caveats: Across spike, vaccine-associated CD4 TCRs were found, dominant at 160-218 and 743-854. Donor demographics were predominantly white British with a female majority; clonal diversity may be underestimated. A reported finding is that nearly half of spike-specific TCRs target unmutated variant regions.

About this clone: Antigen unknown.

The CDR3 runs to 16 residues. Trimming pared 7 bases from V and 6 bases from J, leaving 23 bases between. Germline loops: CDR1 LGHDT, CDR2 YNNKEL (reference sequence). Sequenced by immunoSEQ multiplex PCR; TCRdb stores in-frame clones only, minus some. The sample includes approximately 67,000 clones, 86% of them seen just once. This rearrangement joins TRBV3-1 (or the pseudogene TRBV3-2) to TRBJ2-3; TRBD1 is a possible D gene (5 bases). The clonotype comes from an adult in good health. The sequencing here drew on peripheral blood, taken on day 0 of AZD1222 vaccination. The DNA for the CDR3 is TGTGCCAGCACCCTAGGCGGTAGTAAGGGGCAGGATACGCAGTATTTT. It yields the protein CASTLGGSKGQDTQYF.